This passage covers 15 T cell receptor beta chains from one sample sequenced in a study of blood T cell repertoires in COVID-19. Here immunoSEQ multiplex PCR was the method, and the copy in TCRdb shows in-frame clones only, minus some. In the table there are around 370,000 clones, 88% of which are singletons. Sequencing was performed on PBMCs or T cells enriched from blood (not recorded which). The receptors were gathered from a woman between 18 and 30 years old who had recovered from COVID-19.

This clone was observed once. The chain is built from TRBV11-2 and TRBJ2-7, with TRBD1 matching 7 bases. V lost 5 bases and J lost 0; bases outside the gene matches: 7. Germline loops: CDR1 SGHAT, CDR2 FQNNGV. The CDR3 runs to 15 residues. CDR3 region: CASSHYWDSSYEQYF. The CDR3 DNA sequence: TGTGCCAGCAGCCACTACTGGGACAGCTCCTACGAGCAGTACTTC.

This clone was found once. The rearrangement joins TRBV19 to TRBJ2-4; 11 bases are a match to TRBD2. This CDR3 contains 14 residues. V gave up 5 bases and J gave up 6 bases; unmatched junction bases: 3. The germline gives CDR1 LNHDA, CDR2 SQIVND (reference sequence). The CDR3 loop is CASSWGTSGNIQYF. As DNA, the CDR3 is TGTGCCAGTAGTTGGGGGACTAGCGGAAACATTCAGTACTTC.

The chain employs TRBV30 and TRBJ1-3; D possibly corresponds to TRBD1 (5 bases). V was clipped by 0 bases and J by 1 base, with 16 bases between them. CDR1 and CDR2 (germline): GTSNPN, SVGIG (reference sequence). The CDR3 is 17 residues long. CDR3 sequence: CAWSVLEGQFSGNTIYF. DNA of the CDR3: TGTGCCTGGAGTGTACTGGAGGGGCAGTTTTCTGGAAACACCATATATTTT. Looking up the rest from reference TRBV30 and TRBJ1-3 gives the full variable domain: SQTIHQWPATLVQPVGSPLSLECTVEGTSNPNLYWYRQAAGRGLQLLFYSVGIGQISSEVPQNLSASRPQDRQFILSSKKLLLSDSGFYLCAWSVLEGQFSGNTIYFGEGSWLTVV.

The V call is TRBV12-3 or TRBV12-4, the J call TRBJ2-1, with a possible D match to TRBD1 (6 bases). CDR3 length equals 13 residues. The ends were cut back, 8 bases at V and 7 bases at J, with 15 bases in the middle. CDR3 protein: CASVSVGANEQFF. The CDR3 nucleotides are TGTGCCAGCGTTTCGGTGGGGGCGAATGAGCAGTTCTTC.

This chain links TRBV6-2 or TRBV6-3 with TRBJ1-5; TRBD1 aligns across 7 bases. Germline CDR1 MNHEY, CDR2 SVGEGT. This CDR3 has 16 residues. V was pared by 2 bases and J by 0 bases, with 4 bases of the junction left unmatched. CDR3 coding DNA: TGTGCCAGCAGTTACCCGGGACAGTATAGCAATCAGCCCCAGCATTTT. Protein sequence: CASSYPGQYSNQPQHF.

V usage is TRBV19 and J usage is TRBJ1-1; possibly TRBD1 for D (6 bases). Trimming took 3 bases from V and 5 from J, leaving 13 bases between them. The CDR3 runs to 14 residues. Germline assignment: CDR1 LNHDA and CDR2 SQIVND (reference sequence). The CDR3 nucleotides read TGTGCCAGTAGTATGATCGGGGGGCAGACTGAAGCTTTCTTT. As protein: CASSMIGGQTEAFF.

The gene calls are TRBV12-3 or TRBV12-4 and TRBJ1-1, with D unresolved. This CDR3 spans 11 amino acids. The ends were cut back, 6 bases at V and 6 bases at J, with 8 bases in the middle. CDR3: CASSRGPEAFF. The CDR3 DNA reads TGTGCCAGCAGCCGCGGCCCTGAAGCTTTCTTT.

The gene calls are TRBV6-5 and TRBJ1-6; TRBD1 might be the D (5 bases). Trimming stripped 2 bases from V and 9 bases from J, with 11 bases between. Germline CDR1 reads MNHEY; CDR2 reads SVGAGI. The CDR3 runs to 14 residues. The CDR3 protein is CASSYPQGSSPLHF. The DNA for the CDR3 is TGTGCCAGCAGTTACCCTCAGGGTAGTTCACCCCTCCACTTT.

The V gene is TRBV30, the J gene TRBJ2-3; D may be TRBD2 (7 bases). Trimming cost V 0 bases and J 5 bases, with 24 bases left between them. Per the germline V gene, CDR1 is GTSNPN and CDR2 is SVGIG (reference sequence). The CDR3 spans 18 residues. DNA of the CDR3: TGTGCCTGGAGTGTACTCGCGGGGGCGAGCTTTGGGGAAGATACGCAGTATTTT. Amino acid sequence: CAWSVLAGASFGEDTQYF. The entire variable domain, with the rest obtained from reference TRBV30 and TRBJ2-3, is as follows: SQTIHQWPATLVQPVGSPLSLECTVEGTSNPNLYWYRQAAGRGLQLLFYSVGIGQISSEVPQNLSASRPQDRQFILSSKKLLLSDSGFYLCAWSVLAGASFGEDTQYFGPGTRLTVL.

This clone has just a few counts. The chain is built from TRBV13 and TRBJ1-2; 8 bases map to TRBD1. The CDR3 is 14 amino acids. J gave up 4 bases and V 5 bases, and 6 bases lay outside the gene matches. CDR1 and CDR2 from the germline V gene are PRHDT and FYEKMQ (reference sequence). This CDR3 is CASSGDRGGYGYTF. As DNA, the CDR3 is TGTGCCAGCAGCGGAGACAGGGGTGGCTATGGCTACACCTTC.

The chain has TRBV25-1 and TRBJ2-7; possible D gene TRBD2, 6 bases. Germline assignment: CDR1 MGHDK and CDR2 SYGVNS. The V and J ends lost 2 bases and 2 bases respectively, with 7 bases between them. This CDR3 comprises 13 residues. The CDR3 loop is CASSEGGAYEQYF. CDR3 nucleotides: TGTGCCAGCAGTGAAGGAGGGGCCTACGAGCAGTACTTC.

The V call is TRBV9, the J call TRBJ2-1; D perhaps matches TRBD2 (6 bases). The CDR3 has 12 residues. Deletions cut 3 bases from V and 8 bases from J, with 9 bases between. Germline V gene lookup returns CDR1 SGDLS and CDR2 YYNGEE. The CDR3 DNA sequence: TGTGCCAGCAGCGCAGCGGGCGATGAGCAGTTCTTC. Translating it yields CASSAAGDEQFF.

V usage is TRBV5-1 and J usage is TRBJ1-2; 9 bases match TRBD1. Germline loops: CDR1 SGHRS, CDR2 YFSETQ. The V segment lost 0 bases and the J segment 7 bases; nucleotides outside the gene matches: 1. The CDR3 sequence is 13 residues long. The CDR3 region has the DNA TGCGCCAGCAGCTTGGTACAGGGGGCTGGCTACACCTTC. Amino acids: CASSLVQGAGYTF. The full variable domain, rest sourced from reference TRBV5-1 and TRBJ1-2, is KAGVTQTPRYLIKTRGQQVTLSCSPISGHRSVSWYQQTPGQGLQFLFEYFSETQRNKGNFPGRFSGRQFSNSRSEMNVSTLELGDSALYLCASSLVQGAGYTFGSGTRLTVV.

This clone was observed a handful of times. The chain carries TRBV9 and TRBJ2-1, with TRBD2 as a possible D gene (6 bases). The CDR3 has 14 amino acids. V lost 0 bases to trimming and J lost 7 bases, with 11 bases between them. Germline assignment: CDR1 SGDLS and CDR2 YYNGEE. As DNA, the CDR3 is TGTGCCAGCAGCGTAGACCCGGGGAGGAATGAGCAGTTCTTC. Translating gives CASSVDPGRNEQFF.

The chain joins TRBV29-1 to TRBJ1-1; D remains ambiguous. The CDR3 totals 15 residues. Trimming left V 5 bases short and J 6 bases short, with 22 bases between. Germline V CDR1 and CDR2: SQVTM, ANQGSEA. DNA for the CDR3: TGCAGCGTTCGAGGCGTGCCGGGGAAGGCCGCTGAAGCTTTCTTT. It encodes CSVRGVPGKAAEAFF.